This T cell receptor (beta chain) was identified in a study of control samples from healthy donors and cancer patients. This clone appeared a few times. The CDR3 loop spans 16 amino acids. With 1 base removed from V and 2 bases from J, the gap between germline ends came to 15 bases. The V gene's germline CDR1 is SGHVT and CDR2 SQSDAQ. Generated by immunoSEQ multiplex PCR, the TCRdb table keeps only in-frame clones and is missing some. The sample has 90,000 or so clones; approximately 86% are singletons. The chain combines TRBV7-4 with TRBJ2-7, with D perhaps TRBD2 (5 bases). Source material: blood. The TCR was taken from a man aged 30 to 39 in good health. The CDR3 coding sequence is TGTGCCAGCAGCTTAGAAAGGCAGGTGAGGGCCTACGAGCAGTACTTC. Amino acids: CASSLERQVRAYEQYF.